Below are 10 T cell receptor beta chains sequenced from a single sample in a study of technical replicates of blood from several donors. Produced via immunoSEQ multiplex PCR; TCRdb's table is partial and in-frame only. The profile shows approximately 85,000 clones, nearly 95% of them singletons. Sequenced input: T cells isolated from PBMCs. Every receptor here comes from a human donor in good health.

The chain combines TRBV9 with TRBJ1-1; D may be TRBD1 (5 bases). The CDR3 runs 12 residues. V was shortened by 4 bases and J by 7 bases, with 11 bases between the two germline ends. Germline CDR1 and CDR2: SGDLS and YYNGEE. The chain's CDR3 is CASSPAGGEAFF. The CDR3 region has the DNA TGTGCCAGCAGCCCAGCGGGGGGTGAAGCTTTCTTT.

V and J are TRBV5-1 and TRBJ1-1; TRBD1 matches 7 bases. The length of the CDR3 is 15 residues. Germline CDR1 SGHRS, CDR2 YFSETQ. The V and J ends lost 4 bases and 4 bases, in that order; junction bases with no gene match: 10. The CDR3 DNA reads TGCGCCAGCAGCGATACAGGGGCCAGGGGCACTGAAGCTTTCTTT. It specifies CASSDTGARGTEAFF.

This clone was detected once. This CDR3 is CASSYWTGGGKYGYTF. In nucleotides, the CDR3 is TGTGCCAGCAGTTACTGGACAGGGGGCGGTAAATATGGCTACACCTTC. The chain links TRBV6-6 to TRBJ1-2; 11 bases are a match to TRBD1. The V gene's germline CDR1 is MNHNY and CDR2 SVGAGI (reference sequence). The CDR3 totals 16 residues. V trimming: 1 base; J trimming: 5 bases; junction bases outside the gene matches: 6.

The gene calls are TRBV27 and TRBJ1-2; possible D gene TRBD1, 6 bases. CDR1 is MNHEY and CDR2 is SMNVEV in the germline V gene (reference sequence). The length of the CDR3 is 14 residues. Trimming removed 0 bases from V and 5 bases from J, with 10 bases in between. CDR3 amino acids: CASSLSPGAYGYTF. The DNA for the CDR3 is TGTGCCAGCAGTTTATCCCCAGGGGCGTATGGCTACACCTTC.

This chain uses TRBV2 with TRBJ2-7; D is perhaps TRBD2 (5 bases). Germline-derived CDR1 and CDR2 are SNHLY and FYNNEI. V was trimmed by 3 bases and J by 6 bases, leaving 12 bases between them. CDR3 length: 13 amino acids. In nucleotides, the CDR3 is TGTGCCAGCAGTGATATACAACTAGGCGAGCAGTACTTC. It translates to CASSDIQLGEQYF.

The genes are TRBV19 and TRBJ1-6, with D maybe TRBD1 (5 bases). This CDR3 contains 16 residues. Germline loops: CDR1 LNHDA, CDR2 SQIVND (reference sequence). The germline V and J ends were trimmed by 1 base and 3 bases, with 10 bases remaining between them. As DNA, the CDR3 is TGTGCCAGTAGTATAGGAAGGGGAGGCTATAATTCACCCCTCCACTTT. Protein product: CASSIGRGGYNSPLHF.

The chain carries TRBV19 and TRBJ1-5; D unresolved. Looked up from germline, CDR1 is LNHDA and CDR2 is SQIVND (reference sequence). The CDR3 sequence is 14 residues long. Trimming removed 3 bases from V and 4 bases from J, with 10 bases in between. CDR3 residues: CASSMRQNNQPQHF. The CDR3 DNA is TGTGCCAGTAGTATGAGGCAGAATAATCAGCCCCAGCATTTT.

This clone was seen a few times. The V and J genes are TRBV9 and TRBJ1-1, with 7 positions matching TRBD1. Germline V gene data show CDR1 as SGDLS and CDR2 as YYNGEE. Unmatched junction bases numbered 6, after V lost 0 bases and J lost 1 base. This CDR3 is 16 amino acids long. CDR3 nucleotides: TGTGCCAGCAGCGTAGGTTCAGGGGGTGAGAACACTGAAGCTTTCTTT. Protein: CASSVGSGGENTEAFF.

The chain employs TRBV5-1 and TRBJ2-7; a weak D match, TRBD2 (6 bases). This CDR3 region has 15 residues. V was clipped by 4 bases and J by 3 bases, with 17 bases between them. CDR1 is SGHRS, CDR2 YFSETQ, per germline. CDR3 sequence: CASSVGRDGSYEQYF. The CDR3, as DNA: TGCGCCAGCAGCGTGGGAAGGGACGGGAGCTACGAGCAGTACTTC.

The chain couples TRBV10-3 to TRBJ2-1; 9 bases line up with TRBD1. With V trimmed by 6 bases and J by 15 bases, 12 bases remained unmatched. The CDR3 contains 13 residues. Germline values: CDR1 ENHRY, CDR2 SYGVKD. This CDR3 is CAISADPGQGLFF. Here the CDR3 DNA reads TGTGCCATCAGCGCTGATCCGGGACAGGGCCTGTTCTTC.